This is a list of T cell receptor beta chains from one sample in a study of cytomegalovirus exposure and HLA in healthy donors. Only in-frame clones appear in the TCRdb table, and some are missing; sequencing was by immunoSEQ multiplex PCR. In the table there are 160,000 or so clones, roughly 80% of which are singletons. Sequencing was done on a sample of PBMCs. All receptors come from a woman in her thirties in good health and CMV-seropositive. The conserved cysteine and the conserved F or W are not part of the CDR3 here.

cdr3_aa: ASSPGTATNEKLF
cdr3_length: 13
v_call: TRBV5-1
j_call: TRBJ1-4

cdr3_aa: ASSGTAYYEQY
cdr3_length: 11
v_call: TRBV11-1
j_call: TRBJ2-7

cdr3_aa: ASSKFGTFHGYT
cdr3_length: 12
v_call: TRBV27
j_call: TRBJ1-2

cdr3_aa: ASSLPVRDYEQY
cdr3_length: 12
v_call: TRBV28
j_call: TRBJ2-7

cdr3_aa: ASSGRDRGNEQY
cdr3_length: 12
v_call: TRBV6-5
j_call: TRBJ2-7

cdr3_aa: ATSTRAGHEKLF
cdr3_length: 12
v_call: TRBV6-1
j_call: TRBJ1-4

cdr3_aa: ARSLGCRGTSNQPQH
cdr3_length: 15
v_call: TRBV5-3
j_call: TRBJ1-5

cdr3_aa: ASSLMGLSYEQY
cdr3_length: 12
v_call: TRBV7-2
j_call: TRBJ2-7

cdr3_aa: ASSLGRYYINQPQH
cdr3_length: 14
v_call: TRBV7-8
j_call: TRBJ1-5

cdr3_aa: ASSPGLAEETQY
cdr3_length: 12
v_call: TRBV7-2
j_call: TRBJ2-5

cdr3_aa: SVETRWYGYT
cdr3_length: 10
v_call: TRBV29-1
j_call: TRBJ1-2

cdr3_aa: ASGRGRNEQF
cdr3_length: 10
v_call: TRBV11-2
j_call: TRBJ2-1

cdr3_aa: ASRQGGLNYGYT
cdr3_length: 12
v_call: TRBV2
j_call: TRBJ1-2

cdr3_aa: ASQRFSISGGVRD
cdr3_length: 13
v_call: TRBV5-6
j_call: TRBJ2-3

cdr3_aa: ASSVGSLGGEQF
cdr3_length: 12
v_call: TRBV9
j_call: TRBJ2-1

cdr3_aa: ARSLDRTGRGSEEKLF
cdr3_length: 16
v_call: TRBV7-5
j_call: TRBJ1-4

cdr3_aa: ASSLGSLMAYGYT
cdr3_length: 13
v_call: TRBV7-3
j_call: TRBJ1-2